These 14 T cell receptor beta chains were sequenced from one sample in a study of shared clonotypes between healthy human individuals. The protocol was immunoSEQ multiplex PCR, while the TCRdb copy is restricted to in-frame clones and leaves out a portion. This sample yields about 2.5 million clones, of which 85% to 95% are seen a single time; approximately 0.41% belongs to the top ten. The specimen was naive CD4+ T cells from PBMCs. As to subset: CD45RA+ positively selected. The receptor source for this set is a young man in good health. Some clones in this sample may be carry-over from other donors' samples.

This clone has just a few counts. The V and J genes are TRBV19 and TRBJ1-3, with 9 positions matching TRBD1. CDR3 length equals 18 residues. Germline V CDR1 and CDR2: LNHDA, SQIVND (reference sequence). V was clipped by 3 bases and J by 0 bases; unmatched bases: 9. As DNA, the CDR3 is TGTGCCAGTAGTATCCCGGACAGGGGCGATCGCTCTGGAAACACCATATATTTT. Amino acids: CASSIPDRGDRSGNTIYF. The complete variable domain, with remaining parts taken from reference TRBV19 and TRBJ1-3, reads DGGITQSPKYLFRKEGQNVTLSCEQNLNHDAMYWYRQDPGQGLRLIYYSQIVNDFQKGDIAEGYSVSREKKESFPLTVTSAQKNPTAFYLCASSIPDRGDRSGNTIYFGEGSWLTVV.

The CDR3 spells CASSPDPGASSYNEQFF. CDR3 DNA sequence: TGTGCCAGCAGCCCCGACCCGGGCGCGAGCTCCTACAATGAGCAGTTCTTC. The chain carries TRBV7-9 and TRBJ2-1; D unclear. V lost 5 bases, J lost 0 bases, and 17 bases lay in between. Germline V gene lookup returns CDR1 SEHNR and CDR2 FQNEAQ (reference sequence). The CDR3 extends over 17 amino acids.

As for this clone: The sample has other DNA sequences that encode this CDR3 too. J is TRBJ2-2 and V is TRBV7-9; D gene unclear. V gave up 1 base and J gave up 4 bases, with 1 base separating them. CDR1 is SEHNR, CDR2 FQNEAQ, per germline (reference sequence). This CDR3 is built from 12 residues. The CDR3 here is CASSLGTGELFF. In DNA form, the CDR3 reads TGTGCCAGCAGCTTAGGCACCGGGGAGCTGTTTTTT.

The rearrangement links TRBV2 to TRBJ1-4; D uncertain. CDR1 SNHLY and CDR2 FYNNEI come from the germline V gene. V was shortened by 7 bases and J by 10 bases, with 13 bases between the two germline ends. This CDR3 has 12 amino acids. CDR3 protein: CASKIEGRKLFF. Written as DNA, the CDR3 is TGTGCCAGCAAAATCGAGGGCCGAAAACTGTTTTTT.

The CDR3 bases are TGCGCCAGCAGTGAGAACAGGGGTTATGCTGAAGCTTTCTTT. Translation gives CASSENRGYAEAFF. The rearrangement links TRBV10-1 to TRBJ1-1, with 7 nucleotides matching TRBD1. Germline V lookup: CDR1 WNHNN, CDR2 SYGVQD (reference sequence). With 2 bases clipped from V and 6 bases from J, the junction kept 6 bases outside the gene matches. The CDR3 consists of 14 residues.

The CDR3 here is CASSPLASGRREQYF. The CDR3 DNA follows: TGTGCCAGCAGCCCCCTGGCTAGCGGGAGAAGAGAGCAGTACTTC. The chain employs TRBV7-3 and TRBJ2-7; 10 bases align to TRBD2. Germline V gives CDR1 SGHTA, CDR2 FQGTGA. V lost 5 bases, J lost 7 bases, and 11 bases stayed unmatched. The CDR3 contains 15 residues.

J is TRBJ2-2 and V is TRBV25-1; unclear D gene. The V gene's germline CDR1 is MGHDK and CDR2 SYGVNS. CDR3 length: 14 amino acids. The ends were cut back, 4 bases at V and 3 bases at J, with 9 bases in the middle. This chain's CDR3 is CASSAPSDTGELFF. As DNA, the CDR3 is TGTGCCAGCAGTGCCCCCTCGGACACCGGGGAGCTGTTTTTT.

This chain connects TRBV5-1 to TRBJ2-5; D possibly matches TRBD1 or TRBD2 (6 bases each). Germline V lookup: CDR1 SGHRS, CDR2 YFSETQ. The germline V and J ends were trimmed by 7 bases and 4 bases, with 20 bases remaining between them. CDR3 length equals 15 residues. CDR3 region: CASGEGGQGGETQYF. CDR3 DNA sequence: TGCGCCAGCGGAGAGGGGGGTCAGGGAGGAGAGACCCAGTACTTC.

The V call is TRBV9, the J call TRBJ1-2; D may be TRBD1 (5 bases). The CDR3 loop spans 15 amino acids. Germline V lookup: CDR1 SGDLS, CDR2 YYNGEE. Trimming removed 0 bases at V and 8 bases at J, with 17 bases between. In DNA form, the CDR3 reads TGTGCCAGCAGCGTAGAATGGGACGGACGGGAGGGCTACACCTTC. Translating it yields CASSVEWDGREGYTF.

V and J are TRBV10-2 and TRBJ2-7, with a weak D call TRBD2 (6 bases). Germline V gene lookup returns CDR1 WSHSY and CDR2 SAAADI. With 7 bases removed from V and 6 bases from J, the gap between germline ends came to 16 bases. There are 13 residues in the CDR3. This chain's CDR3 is CASTRMTGVEQYF. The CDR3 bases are TGCGCCAGCACACGAATGACGGGAGTCGAGCAGTACTTC.

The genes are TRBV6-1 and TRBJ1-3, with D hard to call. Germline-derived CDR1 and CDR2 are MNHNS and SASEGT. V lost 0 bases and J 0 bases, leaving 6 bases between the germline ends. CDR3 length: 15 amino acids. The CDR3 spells CASSEASFSGNTIYF. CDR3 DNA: TGTGCCAGCAGTGAAGCCAGCTTCTCTGGAAACACCATATATTTT.

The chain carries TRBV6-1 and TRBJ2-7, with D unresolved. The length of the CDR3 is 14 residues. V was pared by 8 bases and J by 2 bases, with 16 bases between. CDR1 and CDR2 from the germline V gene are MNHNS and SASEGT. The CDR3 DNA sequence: TGTGCCAGCCCGCGGCAGCTGTCGGCCTACGAGCAGTACTTC. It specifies CASPRQLSAYEQYF.

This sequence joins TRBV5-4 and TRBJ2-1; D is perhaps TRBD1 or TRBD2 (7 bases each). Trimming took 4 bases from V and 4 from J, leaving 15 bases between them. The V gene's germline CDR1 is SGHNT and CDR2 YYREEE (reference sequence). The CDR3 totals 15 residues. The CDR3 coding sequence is TGTGCCAGCAGCCTTTGGCAGGGGGGGTACAATGAGCAGTTCTTC. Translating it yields CASSLWQGGYNEQFF.

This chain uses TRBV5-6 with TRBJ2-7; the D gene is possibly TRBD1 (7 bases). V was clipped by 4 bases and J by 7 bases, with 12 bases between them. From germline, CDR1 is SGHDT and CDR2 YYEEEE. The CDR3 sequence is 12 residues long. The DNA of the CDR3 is TGTGCCAGCAGCCCGCAGGGGGGTGAGCAGTACTTC. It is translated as CASSPQGGEQYF.